This is a list of T cell receptor beta chains from one sample in a study of T cells in Graves' hyperthyroidism and ophthalmopathy. TCRdb reanalysed the multiplex PCR reads using MiXCR and keeps one entry per CDR3 protein. The data contain fewer than 800,000 distinct CDR3 sequences, about 17% of them seen just once; the ten biggest clones take up roughly 8%. What was sequenced was blood. Receptors originate from a man in his late teens or twenties with Graves' hyperthyroidism. CDR3s include the opening cysteine and the closing phenylalanine or tryptophan. D genes are given only for firm matches. The listing skips clone size in some rows; elsewhere it reads once, few, many or a size class.

D gene: -; clone size: many; V gene: TRBV7-2; J gene: TRBJ2-3; CDR3 DNA: TGTGCCAGCAGCTTATTGGGCGGCCGCACAGATACGCAGTATTTT; CDR3 protein: CASSLLGGRTDTQYF
D gene: TRBD1; clone size: few; V gene: TRBV28; J gene: TRBJ2-1; CDR3 DNA: TGTGCCAGCAGTTTTGGGACAGGGGCGAATGAGCAGTTCTTC; CDR3 protein: CASSFGTGANEQFF
D gene: TRBD2; clone size: -; V gene: TRBV25-1; J gene: TRBJ2-3; CDR3 DNA: TGTGCCAGCAGTGCGCTAGCGGTGACTAGCACAGATACGCAGTATTTT; CDR3 protein: CASSALAVTSTDTQYF
D gene: TRBD1; clone size: many; V gene: TRBV11-2; J gene: TRBJ2-1; CDR3 DNA: TGTGCCAGCAGCATTTACAGGGGGTTTGGTGAGCAGTTCTTC; CDR3 protein: CASSIYRGFGEQFF
D gene: TRBD2; clone size: many; V gene: TRBV20-1; J gene: TRBJ2-7; CDR3 DNA: TGCAGTGTTACCAGCGGGGAGGCCTCCTACGAGCAGTACTTC; CDR3 protein: CSVTSGEASYEQYF
D gene: TRBD1; clone size: many; V gene: TRBV9; J gene: TRBJ1-5; CDR3 DNA: TGTGCCAGCAGCGCGACAGGGTCTAGCAATCAGCCCCAGCATTTT; CDR3 protein: CASSATGSSNQPQHF
D gene: TRBD1; clone size: -; V gene: TRBV10-3; J gene: TRBJ2-1; CDR3 DNA: TGTGCCATCAGTTACCCCGGGGACAGCTCATCCTACAATGAGCAGTTCTTC; CDR3 protein: CAISYPGDSSSYNEQFF
D gene: -; clone size: many; V gene: TRBV28; J gene: TRBJ2-2; CDR3 DNA: TGTGCCATCCAGACCCCGGGGTCCGGGGAGCTGTTTTTT; CDR3 protein: CAIQTPGSGELFF
D gene: -; clone size: -; V gene: TRBV11-2; J gene: TRBJ2-6; CDR3 DNA: TGTGCCAGCAGCTTAGGGGTGGGCACCGGCTCTGGGGCCAACGTCCTGACTTTC; CDR3 protein: CASSLGVGTGSGANVLTF
D gene: TRBD2; clone size: few; V gene: TRBV28; J gene: TRBJ2-7; CDR3 DNA: TGTGCCAGCAGTTTGTGGCCTAGCGGGAGAATAGGATCCTACGAGCAGTACTTC; CDR3 protein: CASSLWPSGRIGSYEQYF
D gene: TRBD1; clone size: many; V gene: TRBV29-1; J gene: TRBJ1-1; CDR3 DNA: TGCAGCGTGGTCGTTAGGGGGCTAGGCACTGAAGCTTTCTTT; CDR3 protein: CSVVVRGLGTEAFF
D gene: TRBD1; clone size: -; V gene: TRBV20-1; J gene: TRBJ1-5; CDR3 DNA: TGCAGTGCTATTAAACAGGGGGATCAGCCCCAGCATTTT; CDR3 protein: CSAIKQGDQPQHF
D gene: -; clone size: -; V gene: TRBV6-1; J gene: TRBJ2-7; CDR3 DNA: TGTGCCAGCGGGGACTCCCATTCCTACGAGCAGTACTTC; CDR3 protein: CASGDSHSYEQYF
D gene: -; clone size: -; V gene: TRBV7-2; J gene: TRBJ1-1; CDR3 DNA: TGTGCCAGCAGCCCACACCCGGGTTTGAACACTGAAGCTTTCTTT; CDR3 protein: CASSPHPGLNTEAFF
D gene: -; clone size: -; V gene: TRBV20-1; J gene: TRBJ1-1; CDR3 DNA: TGCAGTGCTAGAGACCCAGCCATGAACACTGAAGCTTTCTTT; CDR3 protein: CSARDPAMNTEAFF
D gene: -; clone size: many; V gene: TRBV7-2; J gene: TRBJ2-2; CDR3 DNA: TGTGCCAGCAGCCTTAGACTCGCCGCGAACACCGGGGAGCTGTTTTTT; CDR3 protein: CASSLRLAANTGELFF
D gene: -; clone size: few; V gene: TRBV5-1; J gene: TRBJ1-5; CDR3 DNA: TGCGCCAGCAGCCCAGGGGACTTGGGGAATCAGCCCCAGCATTTT; CDR3 protein: CASSPGDLGNQPQHF
D gene: -; clone size: many; V gene: TRBV2; J gene: TRBJ2-1; CDR3 DNA: TGTGCCGGCGACAATGAGCAGTTCTTC; CDR3 protein: CAGDNEQFF
D gene: TRBD2; clone size: many; V gene: TRBV13; J gene: TRBJ2-5; CDR3 DNA: TGTGCCAGCAGCGCAAGGCTAGCGGCAGGGACGGTGGAGACCCAGTACTTC; CDR3 protein: CASSARLAAGTVETQYF
D gene: -; clone size: many; V gene: TRBV12-3/TRBV12-4; J gene: TRBJ2-6; CDR3 DNA: TGTGCCAGCAGTTTAACCGGGGCTGGGGCCAACGTCCTGACTTTC; CDR3 protein: CASSLTGAGANVLTF
D gene: -; clone size: -; V gene: TRBV10-3; J gene: TRBJ1-4; CDR3 DNA: TGTGCCATCAGTCCCGGACGGGTTAATGAAAAGCTGTTTTTT; CDR3 protein: CAISPGRVNEKLFF
D gene: TRBD2; clone size: few; V gene: TRBV7-3; J gene: TRBJ2-3; CDR3 DNA: TGTGCCAGCAGCTTAAGAGGCCCGCGGGAGGTGGGCACAGATACGCAGTATTTT; CDR3 protein: CASSLRGPREVGTDTQYF
D gene: TRBD2; clone size: once; V gene: TRBV7-3; J gene: TRBJ2-3; CDR3 DNA: TGTGCCAGCAGCCGGGGACTAGCGGGAGGTAGAGATACGCAGTATTTT; CDR3 protein: CASSRGLAGGRDTQYF
D gene: TRBD1; clone size: few; V gene: TRBV15; J gene: TRBJ2-3; CDR3 DNA: TGTGCCACCAGCAGACCGGGACAGGGATTCCGCACAGATACGCAGTATTTT; CDR3 protein: CATSRPGQGFRTDTQYF
D gene: TRBD2; clone size: -; V gene: TRBV7-9; J gene: TRBJ2-7; CDR3 DNA: TGTGCCAGCAGCTCGAGCGGGAGTGGGACCTACGAGCAGTACTTC; CDR3 protein: CASSSSGSGTYEQYF